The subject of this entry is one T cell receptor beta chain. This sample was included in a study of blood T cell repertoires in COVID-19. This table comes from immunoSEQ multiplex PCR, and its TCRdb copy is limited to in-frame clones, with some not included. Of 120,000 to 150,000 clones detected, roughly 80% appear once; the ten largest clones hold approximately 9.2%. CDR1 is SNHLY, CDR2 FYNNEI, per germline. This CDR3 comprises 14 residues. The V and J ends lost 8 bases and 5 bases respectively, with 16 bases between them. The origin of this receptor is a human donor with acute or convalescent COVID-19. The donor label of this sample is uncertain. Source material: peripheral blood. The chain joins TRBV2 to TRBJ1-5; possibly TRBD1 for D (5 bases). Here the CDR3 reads CASQWAGRHQPQHF. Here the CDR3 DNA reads TGTGCCAGCCAGTGGGCGGGGCGGCATCAGCCCCAGCATTTT.